Below, 5 T cell receptor beta chains from the same sample are listed, as sequenced in a study of blood T cell repertoires in COVID-19. Libraries were prepared by immunoSEQ multiplex PCR; TCRdb keeps only in-frame clonotypes and omits some of them. The sample records some 450,000 clones, roughly 88% being singletons. The sample was peripheral blood. Receptors originate from a woman aged 45-65 years with COVID-19, enrolled during active disease.

The chain links TRBV3-1 (or the pseudogene TRBV3-2) to TRBJ2-5; the match to TRBD2 covers 10 bases. Looked up from germline, CDR1 is LGHDT and CDR2 is YNNKEL (reference sequence). The CDR3 is made up of 18 amino acids. The V segment lost 6 bases and the J segment 2 bases; nucleotides outside the gene matches: 15. The CDR3 coding sequence is TGTGCCAGCAGGCTCCTAGCGGGGGAGGTAATGGAGCAAGAGACCCAGTACTTC. It specifies CASRLLAGEVMEQETQYF.

The gene calls are TRBV21-1 and TRBJ1-3. TRBV21-1 is labeled a pseudogene. The CDR3 is 14 residues long. For the CDR3, the DNA is TGTGCCAGCAGCTCTCGGGGGGCTGGAAACACCATATATTTT. As protein: CASSSRGAGNTIYF.

The chain joins TRBV6-5 to TRBJ2-7; unclear D gene. V shed 0 bases and J shed 0 bases, with 3 bases lying between them. This CDR3 region has 13 residues. Germline CDR1 MNHEY, CDR2 SVGAGI. CDR3 region: CASSYSYSYEQYF. The CDR3 DNA reads as TGTGCCAGCAGTTACTCATACTCCTACGAGCAGTACTTC.

This clone was observed a handful of times. The rearrangement links TRBV27 to TRBJ1-2; possible D gene TRBD1, 6 bases. Per the germline V gene, CDR1 is MNHEY and CDR2 is SMNVEV (reference sequence). V was shortened by 8 bases and J by 4 bases, with 11 bases between the two germline ends. The CDR3 has 12 amino acids. This chain's CDR3 is CASRGGGYGYTF. The CDR3 DNA is TGTGCCAGCCGGGGGGGCGGCTATGGCTACACCTTC.

This clone was seen a few times. V usage is TRBV27 and J usage is TRBJ2-7, with D tentatively TRBD2 (5 bases). Germline CDR1 and CDR2: MNHEY and SMNVEV (reference sequence). The ends were cut back, 2 bases at V and 3 bases at J, with 11 bases in the middle. The CDR3 runs 14 residues. For the CDR3, the DNA is TGTGCCAGCAGTTTAAAAGGGAGAGGCTACGAGCAGTACTTC. It is translated as CASSLKGRGYEQYF.